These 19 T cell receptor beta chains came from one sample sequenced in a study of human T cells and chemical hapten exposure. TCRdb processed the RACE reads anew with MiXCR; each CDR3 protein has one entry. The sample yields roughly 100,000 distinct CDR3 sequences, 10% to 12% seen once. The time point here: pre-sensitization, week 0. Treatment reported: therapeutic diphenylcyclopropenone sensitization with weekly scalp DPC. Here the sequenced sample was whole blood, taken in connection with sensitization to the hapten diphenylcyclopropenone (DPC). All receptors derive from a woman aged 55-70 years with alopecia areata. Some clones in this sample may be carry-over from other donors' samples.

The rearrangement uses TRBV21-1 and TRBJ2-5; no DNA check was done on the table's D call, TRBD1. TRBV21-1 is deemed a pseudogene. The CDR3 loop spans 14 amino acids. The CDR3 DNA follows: TGTGCCAGCAGCAACCGACAGGGCCAAGAGACCCAGTACTTC. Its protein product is CASSNRQGQETQYF.

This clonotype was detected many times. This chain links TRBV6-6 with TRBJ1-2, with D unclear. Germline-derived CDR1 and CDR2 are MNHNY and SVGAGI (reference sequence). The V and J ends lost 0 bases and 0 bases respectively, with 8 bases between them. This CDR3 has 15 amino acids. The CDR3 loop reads CASSYSTATNYGYTF. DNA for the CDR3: TGTGCCAGCAGTTACTCTACAGCAACTAACTATGGCTACACCTTC.

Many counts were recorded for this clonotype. The CDR3 spells CASSLTPFGEQYF. DNA for the CDR3: TGTGCCAGCAGCTTAACCCCTTTCGGGGAGCAGTACTTC. The V gene is TRBV7-2, the J gene TRBJ2-7; D unresolved. This CDR3 has 13 amino acids. V was pared by 2 bases and J by 7 bases, with 12 bases between. Germline V lookup: CDR1 SGHTA, CDR2 FQGNSA.

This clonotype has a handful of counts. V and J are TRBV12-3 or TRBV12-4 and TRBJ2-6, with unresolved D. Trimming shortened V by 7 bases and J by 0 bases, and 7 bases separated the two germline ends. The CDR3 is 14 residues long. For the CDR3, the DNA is TGTGCCAGCATAGAGAGCTCTGGGGCCAACGTCCTGACTTTC. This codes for CASIESSGANVLTF.

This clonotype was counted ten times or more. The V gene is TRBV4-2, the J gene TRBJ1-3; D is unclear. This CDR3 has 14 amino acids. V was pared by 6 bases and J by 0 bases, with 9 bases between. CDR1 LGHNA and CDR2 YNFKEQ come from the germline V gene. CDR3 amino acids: CASSPPNSGNTIYF. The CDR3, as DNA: TGTGCCAGCAGTCCTCCGAACTCTGGAAACACCATATATTTT.

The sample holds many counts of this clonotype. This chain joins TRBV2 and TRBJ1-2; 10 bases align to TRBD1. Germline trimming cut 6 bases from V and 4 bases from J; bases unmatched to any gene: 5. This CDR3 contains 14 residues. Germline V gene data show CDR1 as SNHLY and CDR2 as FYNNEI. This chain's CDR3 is CASSAGTGAYGYTF. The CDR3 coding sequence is TGTGCCAGCAGCGCCGGGACAGGGGCCTATGGCTACACCTTC. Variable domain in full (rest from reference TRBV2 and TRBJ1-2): EPEVTQTPSHQVTQMGQEVILRCVPISNHLYFYWYRQILGQKVEFLVSFYNNEISEKSEIFDDQFSVERPDGSNFTLKIRSTKLEDSAMYFCASSAGTGAYGYTFGSGTRLTVV.

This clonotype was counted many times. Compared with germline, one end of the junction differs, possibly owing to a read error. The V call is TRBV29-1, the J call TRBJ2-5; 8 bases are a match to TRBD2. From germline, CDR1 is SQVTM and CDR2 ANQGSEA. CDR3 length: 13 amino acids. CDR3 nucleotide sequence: TGCAGCGTGGAAGGGACTAGACCCGAGACCCAGTACTTC. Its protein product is CSVEGTRPETQYF.

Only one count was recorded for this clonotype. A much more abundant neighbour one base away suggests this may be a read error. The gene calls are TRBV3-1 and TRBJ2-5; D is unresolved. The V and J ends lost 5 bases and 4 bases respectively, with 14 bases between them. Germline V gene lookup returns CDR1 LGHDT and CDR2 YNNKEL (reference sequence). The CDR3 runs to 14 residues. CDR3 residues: CASSYMELPETQYF. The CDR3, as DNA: TGTGCCAGCAGCTATATGGAACTCCCAGAGACCCAGTACTTC.

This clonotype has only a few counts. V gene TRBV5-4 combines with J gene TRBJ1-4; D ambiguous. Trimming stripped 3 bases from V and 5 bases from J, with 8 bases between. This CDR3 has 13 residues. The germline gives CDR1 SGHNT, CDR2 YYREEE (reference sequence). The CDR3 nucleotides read TGTGCCAGCAGCTATGAACGGAATGAAAAACTGTTTTTT. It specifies CASSYERNEKLFF.

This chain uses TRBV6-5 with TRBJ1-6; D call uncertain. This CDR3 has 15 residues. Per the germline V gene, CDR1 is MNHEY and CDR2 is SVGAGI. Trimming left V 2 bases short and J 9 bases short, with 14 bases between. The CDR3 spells CASSYGQPDRSPLHF. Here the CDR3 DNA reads TGTGCCAGCAGTTACGGGCAGCCCGACCGTTCACCCCTCCACTTT.

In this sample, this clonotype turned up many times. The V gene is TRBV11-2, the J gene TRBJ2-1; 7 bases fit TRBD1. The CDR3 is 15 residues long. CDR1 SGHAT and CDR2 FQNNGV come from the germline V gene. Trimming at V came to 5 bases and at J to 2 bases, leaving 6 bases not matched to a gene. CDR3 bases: TGTGCCAGCAGCGCCGGGACAGCGACCTACAATGAGCAGTTCTTC. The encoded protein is CASSAGTATYNEQFF.

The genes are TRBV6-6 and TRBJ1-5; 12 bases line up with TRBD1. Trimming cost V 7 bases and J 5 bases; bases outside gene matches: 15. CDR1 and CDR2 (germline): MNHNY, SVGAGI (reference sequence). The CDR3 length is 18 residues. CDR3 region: CASTPRGTGGLFYQPQHF. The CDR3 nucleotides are TGTGCCAGCACCCCAAGGGGGACAGGGGGCTTGTTCTATCAGCCCCAGCATTTT.

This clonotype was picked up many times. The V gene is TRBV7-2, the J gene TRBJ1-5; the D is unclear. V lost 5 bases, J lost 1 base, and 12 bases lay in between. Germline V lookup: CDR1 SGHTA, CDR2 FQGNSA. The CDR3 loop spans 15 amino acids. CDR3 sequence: CASSILMDSNQPQHF. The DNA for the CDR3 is TGTGCCAGCAGCATTCTCATGGACAGCAATCAGCCCCAGCATTTT.

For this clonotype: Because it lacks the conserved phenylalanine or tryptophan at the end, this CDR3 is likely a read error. The CDR3, as DNA: TGTGCCAGCAGCTTAGATAGGGCCACAGGGAGAGATGGCTACACCCTC. Translation: CASSLDRATGRDGYTL. The rearrangement joins TRBV11-2 to TRBJ1-2; perhaps TRBD1 as D (6 bases). V was shortened by 0 bases and J by 6 bases, with 17 bases between the two germline ends. CDR3 length: 16 residues. CDR1 and CDR2 (germline): SGHAT, FQNNGV.

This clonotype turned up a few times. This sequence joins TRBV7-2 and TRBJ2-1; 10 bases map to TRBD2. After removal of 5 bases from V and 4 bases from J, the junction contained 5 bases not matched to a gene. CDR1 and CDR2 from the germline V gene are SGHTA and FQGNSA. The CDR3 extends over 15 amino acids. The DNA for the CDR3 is TGTGCCAGCAGCCCTAGCGGGGGCCTTTACAATGAGCAGTTCTTC. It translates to CASSPSGGLYNEQFF.

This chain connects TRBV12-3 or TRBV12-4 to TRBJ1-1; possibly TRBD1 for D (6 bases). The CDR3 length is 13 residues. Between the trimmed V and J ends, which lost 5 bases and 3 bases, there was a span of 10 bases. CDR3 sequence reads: CASSNTGYTEAFF. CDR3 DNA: TGTGCCAGCAGTAACACAGGGTACACTGAAGCTTTCTTT.

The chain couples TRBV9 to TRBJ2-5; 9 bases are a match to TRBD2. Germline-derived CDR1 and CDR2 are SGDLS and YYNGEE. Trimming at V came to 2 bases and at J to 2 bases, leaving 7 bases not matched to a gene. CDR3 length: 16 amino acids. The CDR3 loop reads CASSVLSGGGQETQYF. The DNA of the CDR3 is TGTGCCAGCAGCGTCCTTAGCGGGGGTGGGCAAGAGACCCAGTACTTC.

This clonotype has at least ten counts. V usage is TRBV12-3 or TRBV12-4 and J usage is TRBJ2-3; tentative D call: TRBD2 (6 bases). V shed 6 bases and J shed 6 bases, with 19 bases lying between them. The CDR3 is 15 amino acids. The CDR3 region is CASSNRDLSRDTQYF. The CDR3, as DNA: TGTGCCAGCAGCAACCGGGACTTGTCTCGGGATACGCAGTATTTT.

CDR3 residues: CASGSPAVSGNTIYF. CDR3 nucleotide sequence: TGTGCCAGCGGCTCCCCTGCGGTCTCTGGAAACACCATATATTTT. The chain employs TRBV7-9 and TRBJ1-3; no definite D call. Germline CDR1 reads SEHNR; CDR2 reads FQNEAQ (reference sequence). V was cut by 8 bases and J by 0 bases, with 14 bases left in between. The CDR3 covers 15 residues.